Shown below are 30 T cell receptor beta chains from a single sample sequenced in a study of tumor and adjacent non-tumor tissue in lung cancer. This sample's RNA came from whole unsorted tissue. Three rounds of nested PCR, following a modified ARM-PCR protocol, produced the TCRbeta library. TCRdb fed the multiplex PCR reads into MiXCR, producing one record per CDR3 protein. Counted here are around 86,000 distinct CDR3 sequences, around 77% occurring once; the ten biggest clones make up approximately 9.5%. The sequencing input was lung tumor tissue. The receptors were gathered from a woman aged 40 to 50 with non-small cell lung cancer.

This chain links TRBV19 with TRBJ2-5; 7 bases align to TRBD1. The ends lost 3 bases at V and 2 bases at J; junction bases unmatched: 9. The CDR3 sequence is 16 residues long. CDR1 and CDR2 from the germline V gene are LNHDA and SQIVND (reference sequence). This CDR3 is CASSIRGTSLQETQYF. DNA of the CDR3: TGTGCCAGTAGTATCAGGGGGACGAGTCTTCAAGAGACCCAGTACTTC.

In the case of this clonotype: It is likely a read error, because the conserved phenylalanine at the end of the CDR3 is missing. The chain carries TRBV5-4 and TRBJ2-5; unclear D gene. The CDR3 consists of 14 residues. Germline V CDR1 and CDR2: SGHNT, YYREEE (reference sequence). V was clipped by 0 bases and J by 4 bases, with 10 bases between them. The CDR3, as DNA: TGTGCCAGCAGCTTGGGCCTAGATGGAGAGACCCAGTACTTA. It translates to CASSLGLDGETQYL.

The table lists this clonotype with a few counts. With a much larger clone just one base away, this may be a read error. V gene TRBV12-3 or TRBV12-4 combines with J gene TRBJ2-7; tentatively, D is TRBD2 (6 bases). Trimming took off 1 base at V and 7 bases at J, with 11 bases between the two ends. The CDR3 runs to 13 residues. The CDR3 sequence: CASSLGLVGEQYF. The CDR3, as DNA: TGTGCCAGCAGTTTAGGACTAGTCGGTGAGCAGTACTTC.

Regarding this clonotype: A junction end diverges from the germline sequence, so it may reflect a read error. V is TRBV11-2 and J is TRBJ2-5; D tentatively reads TRBD1 or TRBD2 (5 bases each). Per the germline V gene, CDR1 is SGHAT and CDR2 is FQNNGV. This CDR3 contains 14 residues. The CDR3 sequence is CANSSGAFQETQCF. Here the CDR3 DNA reads TGTGCCAACAGCTCCGGGGCTTTTCAAGAGACCCAGTGCTTC. Together with reference TRBV11-2 and TRBJ2-5, the CDR3 gives the full variable domain: EAGVAQSPRYKIIEKRQSVAFWCNPISGHATLYWYQQILGQGPKLLIQFQNNGVVDDSQLPKDRFSAERLKGVDSTLKIQPAKLEDSAVYLCANSSGAFQETQCFGPGTRLLVL.

This clonotype was seen more than once but under ten times. Given the absence of the conserved phenylalanine or tryptophan at the CDR3 end, a read error is likely. V usage is TRBV11-2 and J usage is TRBJ2-7, with D perhaps matching TRBD1 (5 bases). The CDR3 loop spans 15 amino acids. Germline V gene data show CDR1 as SGHAT and CDR2 as FQNNGV. V lost 9 bases and J lost 4, with 22 bases in between. The CDR3 bases are TGTGCCAGTAGTCAACAAAGGGGTACCCAGTACGAGCAGTACTTA. Protein: CASSQQRGTQYEQYL.

A note on this clonotype: A junction boundary mismatches the germline segment, possibly from a read error. This sequence joins TRBV5-5 and TRBJ1-5, with unresolved D. The germline V gene has CDR1 SGHKS and CDR2 YYEKEE (reference sequence). This CDR3 is built from 15 residues. In DNA, the CDR3 is TGTGCCAGAAGCTTCTCTCCATTAATCAATCAGCCCCAGCATTTT. Its translation is CARSFSPLINQPQHF.

To note about this clonotype: One junction end disagrees with the germline gene, perhaps due to a read error. The chain employs TRBV11-2 and TRBJ2-5; perhaps TRBD1 as D (7 bases). The CDR3 runs to 14 residues. The germline gives CDR1 SGHAT, CDR2 FQNNGV. CDR3 DNA sequence: TGTTCCAGCAGCTTCAAGGGGGCGGGGGAGACCCAGTACTTC. Translation: CSSSFKGAGETQYF.

The table lists this clonotype with many counts. The rearrangement uses TRBV5-7 and TRBJ2-2, with a possible D match to TRBD2 (6 bases). TRBV5-7 is identified as an open reading frame with a role that is uncertain. The CDR3 has 14 amino acids. V lost 0 bases and J lost 4, with 7 bases in between. The CDR3 region has the DNA TGTGCCAGCAGCTTGGCCGGGGGCACCGGGGAGCTGTTTTTT. This sequence encodes CASSLAGGTGELFF.

V and J are TRBV7-9 and TRBJ1-5; D may be TRBD1 (6 bases). This CDR3 is 15 amino acids long. The ends were cut back, 7 bases at V and 6 bases at J, with 19 bases in the middle. The V gene's germline CDR1 is SEHNR and CDR2 FQNEAQ (reference sequence). In nucleotides, the CDR3 is TGTGCCAGCAACCGGACAACAGGGTTGGTTCAGCCCCAGCATTTT. It codes for CASNRTTGLVQPQHF.

A note on this clonotype: The junction and the germline gene differ at one end; a read error may be behind it. The chain links TRBV4-2 to TRBJ1-4, with D unresolved. The CDR3 loop spans 16 amino acids. Looked up from germline, CDR1 is LGHNA and CDR2 is YNFKEQ. The CDR3 reads CASRQEHTATNEKLFF. The CDR3 nucleotides read TGTGCCAGCCGCCAAGAGCACACAGCAACTAATGAAAAACTGTTTTTT.

This clonotype has a handful of counts. The junction and the germline gene differ at one end; a read error may be behind it. V and J are TRBV13 and TRBJ2-7; 7 nucleotides match TRBD2. The length of the CDR3 is 14 residues. The germline gives CDR1 PRHDT, CDR2 FYEKMQ (reference sequence). The CDR3: CAGSLGRVLSEQYF. CDR3 bases: TGTGCCGGCAGCTTAGGGAGGGTTTTGTCCGAGCAGTACTTC.

This clonotype has just a few counts. This chain uses TRBV7-6 with TRBJ2-1; 7 bases match TRBD1. This CDR3 comprises 12 residues. From germline, CDR1 is SGHVS and CDR2 FNYEAQ. J lost 10 bases, V lost 4 bases, and 4 bases had no gene match. As DNA, the CDR3 is TGTGCCAGCAGCTCGACAGGGAACGAGCAGTTCTTC. Translation: CASSSTGNEQFF. Filled out from reference TRBV7-6 and TRBJ2-1, the complete variable domain reads GAGVSQSPRYKVTKRGQDVALRCDPISGHVSLYWYRQALGQGPEFLTYFNYEAQQDKSGLPNDRFSAERPEGSISTLTIQRTEQRDSAMYRCASSSTGNEQFFGPGTRLTVL.

V and J are TRBV7-9 and TRBJ1-5; D uncertain. Per the germline V gene, CDR1 is SEHNR and CDR2 is FQNEAQ (reference sequence). Trimming cost V 3 bases and J 3 bases, with 9 bases left between them. This CDR3 has 14 residues. CDR3 in amino acids: CASSFTDINQPQHF. For the CDR3, the DNA is TGTGCCAGCAGCTTTACAGATATCAATCAGCCCCAGCATTTT.

This chain joins TRBV6-1 and TRBJ2-7, with D possibly matching TRBD1 (5 bases). Trimming stripped 6 bases from V and 3 bases from J, with 12 bases between. CDR1 is MNHNS, CDR2 SASEGT, per germline. This CDR3 has 13 amino acids. The CDR3 sequence is CASSRLDSYEQYF. The CDR3 nucleotides are TGTGCCAGCAGCCGTCTTGACAGCTACGAGCAGTACTTC.

Worth noting for this clonotype: Just one base apart from a much larger clone, this may be a read error. The genes are TRBV7-9 and TRBJ2-7; tentatively, D is TRBD2 (6 bases). Deletions cut 10 bases from V and 0 bases from J, with 13 bases between. Germline lookup yields CDR1 SEHNR and CDR2 FQNEAQ (reference sequence). The CDR3 covers 13 residues. CDR3 in amino acids: CATSESVSYEQYF. CDR3 DNA sequence: TGTGCCACTAGCGAGAGTGTCTCCTACGAGCAGTACTTC. The full variable domain, with the rest looked up from reference TRBV7-9 and TRBJ2-7, is DTGVSQNPRHKITKRGQNVTFRCDPISEHNRLYWYRQTLGQGPEFLTYFQNEAQLEKSRLLSDRFSAERPKGSFSTLEIQRTEQGDSAMYLCATSESVSYEQYFGPGTRLTVT.

With regard to this clonotype: The junction differs from germline at one of its ends, possibly a read error. The V and J genes are TRBV5-1 and TRBJ2-1, with D tentatively TRBD2 (6 bases). The CDR3 has 15 residues. Germline V gene data show CDR1 as SGHRS and CDR2 as YFSETQ. The CDR3 DNA reads TGCGCCAGCAGCTCAGGCGGGAAGGGGATGGATGAGCAATTCTTC. It specifies CASSSGGKGMDEQFF.

This clonotype showed up just a few times. Since a much larger clone is just one base distant, this may be a read error. The gene calls are TRBV28 and TRBJ2-1; 9 bases match TRBD1. The CDR3 sequence is 15 residues long. Germline V gene lookup returns CDR1 MDHEN and CDR2 SYDVKM. The CDR3 region is CVSSFGDRDHNEQFF. The CDR3 nucleotides read TGTGTCAGCAGTTTCGGGGACAGGGACCACAATGAGCAGTTCTTC.

In this sample, this clonotype turned up a few times. The conserved final phenylalanine or tryptophan is absent from the CDR3, which likely points to a read error. The chain has TRBV4-2 and TRBJ2-5; D remains ambiguous. This CDR3 comprises 14 residues. CDR1 is LGHNA, CDR2 YNFKEQ, per germline. V shed 4 bases and J shed 2 bases, with 11 bases lying between them. The CDR3 sequence: CASSPAFDQETQYL. In DNA, the CDR3 is TGTGCCAGCAGCCCAGCCTTTGATCAAGAGACCCAGTACCTC.

Worth noting for this clonotype: The conserved closing phenylalanine or tryptophan is absent in this CDR3, likely reflecting a read error. V usage is TRBV28 and J usage is TRBJ1-1, with a tentative D call TRBD1 (6 bases). V lost 4 bases and J lost 4, with 13 bases in between. The CDR3 length is 14 residues. From germline, CDR1 is MDHEN and CDR2 SYDVKM. Here the CDR3 DNA reads TGTGCCAGCAGTTACCTGGGGGCGACCACTGAAGCTTTCCTT. Translating it yields CASSYLGATTEAFL.

Notes on this clonotype: The germline gene is not matched at one end of the junction; a read error may be the cause. The chain employs TRBV11-3 and TRBJ1-6; unclear D gene. The CDR3 sequence is 13 residues long. Germline CDR1 SGHNT, CDR2 YENEEA. The CDR3 is CTGNHGENSPLYF. The CDR3 DNA sequence: TGTACCGGCAACCATGGGGAGAATTCACCCCTCTACTTT.

Comments on this clonotype: Germline is not matched at one junction end, which may reflect a read error. The DNA of the CDR3 is TGTGCCAGCAGTGAAACCCACGTTGCGACAGATACGCAATATTTT. Protein product: CASSETHVATDTQYF. The chain is built from TRBV6-1 and TRBJ2-3; maybe TRBD1 (5 bases). The CDR3 is 15 residues long. CDR1 is MNHNS, CDR2 SASEGT, per germline.

Turning to this clonotype: A much larger clonotype is one base distant, so this may be a read error. The chain recombines TRBV5-5 with TRBJ2-5; 9 nucleotides agree with TRBD1. V lost 1 base, J lost 5 bases, and 15 bases stayed unmatched. This CDR3 comprises 18 residues. Germline V gene data show CDR1 as SGHKS and CDR2 as YYEKEE (reference sequence). The CDR3 nucleotides read TGTGCCAGCAGCTTGACTATGACAGGGGGAAGTCTATGGGAGACCCAGTACTTC. The encoded protein is CASSLTMTGGSLWETQYF.

On this clonotype: Just one base apart from a much larger clone, this may be a read error. This chain links TRBV7-9 with TRBJ2-5; tentatively, D is TRBD1 (6 bases). The CDR3 loop spans 12 amino acids. With 5 bases removed from V and 14 bases from J, the gap between germline ends came to 18 bases. The germline V gene encodes CDR1 SEHNR and CDR2 FQNEAQ (reference sequence). The chain's CDR3 is CASSTHGTPAYF. The CDR3 DNA is TGTGCCAGCAGCACCCACGGGACACCCGCCTACTTC.

About this clonotype itself: Since a much larger clone is just one base distant, this may be a read error. The chain joins TRBV20-1 to TRBJ2-5; TRBD1 aligns across 7 bases. CDR1 and CDR2 from the germline V gene are DFQATT and SNEGSKA (reference sequence). CDR3 length: 16 residues. Trimming at V came to 5 bases and at J to 6 bases, leaving 18 bases not matched to a gene. The CDR3 sequence: CSAPWIRGSKGQTQYF. The CDR3 coding sequence is TGCAGTGCTCCGTGGATCAGGGGGTCTAAGGGACAGACCCAGTACTTC.

The chain has TRBV29-1 and TRBJ2-7, with 8 bases matching TRBD2. The CDR3 covers 15 residues. Germline CDR1 reads SQVTM; CDR2 reads ANQGSEA. In DNA form, the CDR3 reads TGCAATGTCTTGAGGTCGGGGGGGAGCTCCTACGAGCAGTACTTC. Its protein is CNVLRSGGSSYEQYF.

A remark on this clonotype: This could be a read error, since a much larger clone is one nucleotide away. The chain couples TRBV7-8 to TRBJ2-7, with 8 bases that match TRBD1. The germline V gene encodes CDR1 SGHVS and CDR2 FQNEAQ. V gave up 5 bases and J gave up 3 bases; unmatched junction bases: 6. This CDR3 comprises 14 residues. The CDR3 here is CASSVGTGFYEQYF. The CDR3 DNA reads TGTGCCAGCAGCGTCGGGACAGGATTCTACGAGCAGTACTTC.

Points on this clonotype: This may arise from a read error, as a much more abundant clone is one base away. The rearrangement joins TRBV28 to TRBJ2-7; maybe TRBD2 (6 bases). CDR1 is MDHEN, CDR2 SYDVKM, per germline. The CDR3 totals 14 residues. This CDR3 reads CTSSPGTETYEQYF. CDR3 bases: TGTACCAGCAGCCCGGGGACTGAAACCTACGAGCAGTACTTC.

This chain links TRBV9 with TRBJ2-2, with no clear D. Germline V gene data show CDR1 as SGDLS and CDR2 as YYNGEE. This CDR3 spans 15 amino acids. The V end was cut by 1 base, the J end by 2 bases, with 9 bases between. In nucleotides, the CDR3 is TGTGCCAGCAGCGTATCCGGCATTAACACCGGGGAGCTGTTTTTT. This sequence encodes CASSVSGINTGELFF. Full variable domain (missing parts from reference TRBV9 and TRBJ2-2): DSGVTQTPKHLITATGQRVTLRCSPRSGDLSVYWYQQSLDQGLQFLIQYYNGEERAKGNILERFSAQQFPDLHSELNLSSLELGDSALYFCASSVSGINTGELFFGEGSRLTVL.

For this clonotype: The junction shows a germline mismatch at one end, possibly a read error. The rearrangement joins TRBV30 to TRBJ1-1; no clear D. Germline CDR1 reads GTSNPN; CDR2 reads SVGIG (reference sequence). This CDR3 contains 13 residues. In DNA, the CDR3 is TGTGCATGGAACTGGCCCTCTATCACTGAAGCTTTCTTT. Translated, it gives CAWNWPSITEAFF.

The sample holds a few counts of this clonotype. The V call is TRBV12-3 or TRBV12-4, the J call TRBJ2-2, with D perhaps matching TRBD1 (5 bases). V was shortened by 3 bases and J by 5 bases, with 16 bases between the two germline ends. There are 16 residues in the CDR3. CDR3 in DNA: TGTGCCAGCAGTTTTCGGGCTGGGGCACGAACCGGGGAGCTGTTTTTT. Translating it yields CASSFRAGARTGELFF.